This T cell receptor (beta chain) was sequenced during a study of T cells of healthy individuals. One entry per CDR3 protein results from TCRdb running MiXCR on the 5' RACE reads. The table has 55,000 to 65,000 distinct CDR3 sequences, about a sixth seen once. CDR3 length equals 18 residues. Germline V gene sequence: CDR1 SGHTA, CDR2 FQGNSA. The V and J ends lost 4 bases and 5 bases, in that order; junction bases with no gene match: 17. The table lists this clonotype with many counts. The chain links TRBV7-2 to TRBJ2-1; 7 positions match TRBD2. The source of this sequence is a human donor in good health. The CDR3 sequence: CASSSTSYLPPPHNEQFF. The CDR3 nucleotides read TGTGCCAGCAGCTCGACTAGCTATTTACCCCCCCCACACAATGAGCAGTTCTTC.